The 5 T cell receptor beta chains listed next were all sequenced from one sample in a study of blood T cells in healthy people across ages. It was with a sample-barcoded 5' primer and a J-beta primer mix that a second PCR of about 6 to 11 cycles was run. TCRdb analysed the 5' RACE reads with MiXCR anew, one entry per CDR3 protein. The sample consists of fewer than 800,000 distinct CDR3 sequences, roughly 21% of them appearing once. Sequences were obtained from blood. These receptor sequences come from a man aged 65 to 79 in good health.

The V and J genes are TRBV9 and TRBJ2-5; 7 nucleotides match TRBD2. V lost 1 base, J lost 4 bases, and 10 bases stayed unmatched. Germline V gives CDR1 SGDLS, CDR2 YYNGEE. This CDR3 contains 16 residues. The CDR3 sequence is CASSVSHTWGGETQYF. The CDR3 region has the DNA TGTGCCAGCAGCGTATCCCACACGTGGGGGGGAGAGACCCAGTACTTC.

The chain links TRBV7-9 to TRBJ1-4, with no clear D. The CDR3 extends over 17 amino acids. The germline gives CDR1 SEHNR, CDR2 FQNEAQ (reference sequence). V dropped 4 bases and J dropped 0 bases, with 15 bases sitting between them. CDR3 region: CASSYLRTVATNEKLFF. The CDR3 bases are TGTGCCAGCAGCTACCTAAGGACGGTTGCAACTAATGAAAAACTGTTTTTT.

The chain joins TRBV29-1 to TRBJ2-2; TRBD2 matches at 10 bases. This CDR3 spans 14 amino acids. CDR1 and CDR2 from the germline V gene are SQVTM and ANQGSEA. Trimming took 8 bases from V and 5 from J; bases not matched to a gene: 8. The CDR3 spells CSSRTSGVTGELFF. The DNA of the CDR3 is TGCAGCTCTAGGACTAGCGGAGTAACCGGGGAGCTGTTTTTT.

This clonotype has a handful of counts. CDR3 sequence: CSVEDWGNEQYF. CDR3 bases: TGCAGCGTTGAAGATTGGGGAAACGAGCAGTACTTC. The chain combines TRBV29-1 with TRBJ2-7, with D uncertain. The length of the CDR3 is 12 residues. Per germline, CDR1 SQVTM and CDR2 ANQGSEA. Trimming shortened V by 0 bases and J by 5 bases, and 8 bases separated the two germline ends.

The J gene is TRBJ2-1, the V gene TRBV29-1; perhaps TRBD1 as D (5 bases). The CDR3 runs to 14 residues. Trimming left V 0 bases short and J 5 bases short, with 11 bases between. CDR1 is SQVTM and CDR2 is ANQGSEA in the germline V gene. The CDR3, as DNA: TGCAGCGTTGAAGACCACAGGCCGAACAATGAGCAGTTCTTC. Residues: CSVEDHRPNNEQFF.